This TCR beta chain was sequenced in a study of T cells after yellow fever vaccination. Worth noting for this clonotype: What it binds is unknown.

In making TCR cDNA, 5'RACE template switching added a universal primer site and UMIs to it. TCRdb ran MiXCR on the 5' RACE reads and lists one entry per CDR3 protein. The repertoire holds 150,000 to 200,000 distinct CDR3 sequences, with roughly 11% as singletons. The study, taken as a whole, reports: Contamination of FACS-sorted repertoires by abundant clonotypes from the bulk population could occur. Peaking on day 5 versus 15, the secondary response was faster but weaker. Post-booster repertoires contained most primary-vaccination clones again (approximately 97% CD4, 88% CD8).

V gave up 0 bases and J gave up 9 bases, with 14 bases separating them. Germline V CDR1 and CDR2: LGHDT, YNNKEL (reference sequence). The length of the CDR3 is 14 residues. The chain combines TRBV3-1 with TRBJ1-1, with TRBD1 as a possible D gene (6 bases). The source was CD8+ T cells sorted from PBMCs, collected 15 days after the yellow fever booster vaccination. This TCR derives from a man between 18 and 35 years old who received the YFV17D yellow fever vaccine. The CDR3 sequence is CASSQEPRGVKAFF. The CDR3 DNA reads TGTGCCAGCAGCCAAGAACCTAGGGGGGTTAAAGCTTTCTTT.